This T cell receptor beta chain was profiled in a study of blood T cells in healthy people across ages. Study-wide findings and caveats: In long-lived donors, naive CD4+ cell counts and diversity exceeded those of aged donors.

Primed by a sample-barcoded 5' primer and a J-beta primer mix, a second PCR proceeded for about 6 to 12 cycles. The study obtained at least 2.5 million CDR3-containing paired-end reads from every sample. TCRdb reprocessed the 5' RACE reads with MiXCR, giving one entry per CDR3 protein. The table records hundreds of thousands of distinct CDR3 sequences, 21% of them present only once. Donors each provided 8 to 10 milliliters of peripheral blood. This clonotype showed up just a few times. Its antigen is still unknown. Germline V lookup: CDR1 LGHNA, CDR2 YSLEER. The CDR3 is 15 amino acids. Trimming cost V 0 bases and J 4 bases, with 12 bases left between them.

Sequencing input: blood. The rearrangement uses TRBV4-3 and TRBJ2-5; D is possibly TRBD1 or TRBD2 (5 bases each). This clonotype was sampled from a man aged 65 to 79 in good health. CDR3 nucleotides: TGCGCCAGCAGCCAAGATGTGGGGGATGTAGAGACCCAGTACTTC. Translated, it gives CASSQDVGDVETQYF.